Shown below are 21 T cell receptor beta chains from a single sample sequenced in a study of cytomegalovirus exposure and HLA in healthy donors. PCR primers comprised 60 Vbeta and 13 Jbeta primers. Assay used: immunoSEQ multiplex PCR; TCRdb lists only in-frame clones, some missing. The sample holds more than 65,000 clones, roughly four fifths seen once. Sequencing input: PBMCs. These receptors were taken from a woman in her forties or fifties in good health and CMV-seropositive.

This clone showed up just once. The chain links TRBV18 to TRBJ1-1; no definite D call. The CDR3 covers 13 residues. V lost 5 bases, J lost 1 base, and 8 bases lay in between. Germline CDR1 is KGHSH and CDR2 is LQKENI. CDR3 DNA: TGTGCCAGCTCAAACAACAAGAACACTGAAGCTTTCTTT. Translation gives CASSNNKNTEAFF.

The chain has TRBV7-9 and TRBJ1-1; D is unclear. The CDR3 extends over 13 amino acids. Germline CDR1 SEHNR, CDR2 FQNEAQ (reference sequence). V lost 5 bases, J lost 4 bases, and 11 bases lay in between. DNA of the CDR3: TGTGCCAGCAGCCCCTCACGCGGCACTGAAGCTTTCTTT. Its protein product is CASSPSRGTEAFF.

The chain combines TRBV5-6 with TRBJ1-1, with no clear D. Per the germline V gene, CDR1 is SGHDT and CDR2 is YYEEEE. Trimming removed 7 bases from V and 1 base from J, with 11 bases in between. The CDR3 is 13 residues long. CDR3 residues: CASRLRQNTEAFF. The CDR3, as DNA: TGTGCCAGCCGGCTACGACAGAACACTGAAGCTTTCTTT. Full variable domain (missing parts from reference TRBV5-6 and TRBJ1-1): DAGVTQSPTHLIKTRGQQVTLRCSPKSGHDTVSWYQQALGQGPQFIFQYYEEEERQRGNFPDRFSGHQFPNYSSELNVNALLLGDSALYLCASRLRQNTEAFFGQGTRLTVV.

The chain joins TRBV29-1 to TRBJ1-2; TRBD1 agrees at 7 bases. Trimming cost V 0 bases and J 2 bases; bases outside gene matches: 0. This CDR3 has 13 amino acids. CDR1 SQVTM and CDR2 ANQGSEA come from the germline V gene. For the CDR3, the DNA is TGCAGCGTTGAAGAGGGACAGAACTATGGCTACACCTTC. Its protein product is CSVEEGQNYGYTF.

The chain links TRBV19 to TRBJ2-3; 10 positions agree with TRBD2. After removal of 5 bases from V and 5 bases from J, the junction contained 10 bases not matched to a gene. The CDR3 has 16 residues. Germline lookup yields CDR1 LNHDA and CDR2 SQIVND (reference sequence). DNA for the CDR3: TGTGCCAGTAGTGTCGAAGCGGGAGGGCTTATAGATACGCAGTATTTT. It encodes CASSVEAGGLIDTQYF. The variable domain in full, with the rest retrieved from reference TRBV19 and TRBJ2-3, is DGGITQSPKYLFRKEGQNVTLSCEQNLNHDAMYWYRQDPGQGLRLIYYSQIVNDFQKGDIAEGYSVSREKKESFPLTVTSAQKNPTAFYLCASSVEAGGLIDTQYFGPGTRLTVL.

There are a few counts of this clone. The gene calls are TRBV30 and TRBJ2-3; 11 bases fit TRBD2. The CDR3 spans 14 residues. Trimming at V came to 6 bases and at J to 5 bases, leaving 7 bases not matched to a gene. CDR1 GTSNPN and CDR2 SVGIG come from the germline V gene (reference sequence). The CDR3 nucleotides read TGTGCCTGCCCTAGCGGGAGGTTAAGAGATACGCAGTATTTT. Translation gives CACPSGRLRDTQYF.

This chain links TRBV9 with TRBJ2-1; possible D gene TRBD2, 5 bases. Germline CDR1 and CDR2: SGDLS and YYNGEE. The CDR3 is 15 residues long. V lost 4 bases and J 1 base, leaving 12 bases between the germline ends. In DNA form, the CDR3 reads TGTGCCAGCAGCTTCGCGGAGGCGTCCTACAATGAGCAGTTCTTC. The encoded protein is CASSFAEASYNEQFF.

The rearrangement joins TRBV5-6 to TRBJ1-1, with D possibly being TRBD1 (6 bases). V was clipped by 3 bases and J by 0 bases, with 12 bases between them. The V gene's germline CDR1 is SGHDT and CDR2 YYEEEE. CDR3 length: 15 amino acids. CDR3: CASSWAGVMNTEAFF. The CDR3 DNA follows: TGTGCCAGCAGCTGGGCAGGGGTGATGAACACTGAAGCTTTCTTT.

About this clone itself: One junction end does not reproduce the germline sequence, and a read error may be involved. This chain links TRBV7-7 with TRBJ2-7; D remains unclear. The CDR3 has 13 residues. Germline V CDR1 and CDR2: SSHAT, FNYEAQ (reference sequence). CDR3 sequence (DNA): TGTGCTAGCAGCTTGGGTTCGGGCTACGAGCAGTACTTC. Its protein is CASSLGSGYEQYF.

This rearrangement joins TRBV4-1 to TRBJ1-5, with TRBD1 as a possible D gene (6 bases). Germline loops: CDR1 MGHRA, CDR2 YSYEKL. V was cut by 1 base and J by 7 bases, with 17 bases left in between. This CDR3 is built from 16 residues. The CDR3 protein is CASSQAPKGVKQPQHF. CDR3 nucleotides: TGCGCCAGCAGCCAAGCCCCCAAGGGGGTAAAGCAGCCCCAGCATTTT.

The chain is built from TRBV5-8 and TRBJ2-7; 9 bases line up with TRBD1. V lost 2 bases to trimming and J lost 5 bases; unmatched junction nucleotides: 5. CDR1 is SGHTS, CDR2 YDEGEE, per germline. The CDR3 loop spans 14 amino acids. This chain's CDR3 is CASSLQGAGNEQYF. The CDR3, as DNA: TGTGCCAGCAGCTTACAGGGGGCCGGGAACGAGCAGTACTTC.

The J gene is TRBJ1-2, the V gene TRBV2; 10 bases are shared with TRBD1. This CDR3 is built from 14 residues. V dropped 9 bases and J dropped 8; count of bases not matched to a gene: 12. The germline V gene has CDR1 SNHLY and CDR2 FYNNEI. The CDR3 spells CASKTTGGASGYTF. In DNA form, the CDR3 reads TGTGCCAGTAAAACGACAGGGGGCGCGTCCGGCTACACCTTC.

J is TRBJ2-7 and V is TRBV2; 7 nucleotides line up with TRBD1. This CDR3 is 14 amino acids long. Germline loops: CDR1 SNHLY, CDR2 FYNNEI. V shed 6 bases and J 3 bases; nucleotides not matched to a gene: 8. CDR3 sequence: CASSGQDLGYEQYF. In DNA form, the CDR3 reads TGTGCCAGCAGCGGACAGGACTTGGGCTACGAGCAGTACTTC.

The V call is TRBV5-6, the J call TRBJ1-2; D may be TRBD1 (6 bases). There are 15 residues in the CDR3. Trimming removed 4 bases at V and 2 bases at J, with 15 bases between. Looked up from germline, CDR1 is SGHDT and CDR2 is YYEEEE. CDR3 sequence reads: CASSATGKLNYGYTF. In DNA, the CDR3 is TGTGCCAGCAGCGCCACAGGGAAGCTAAACTATGGCTACACCTTC.

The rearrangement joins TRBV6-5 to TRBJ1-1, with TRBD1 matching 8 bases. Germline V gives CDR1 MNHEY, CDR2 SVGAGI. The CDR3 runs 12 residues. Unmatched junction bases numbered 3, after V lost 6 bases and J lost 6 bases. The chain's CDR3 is CASSWTGSEAFF. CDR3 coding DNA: TGTGCCAGCAGCTGGACAGGGTCTGAAGCTTTCTTT.

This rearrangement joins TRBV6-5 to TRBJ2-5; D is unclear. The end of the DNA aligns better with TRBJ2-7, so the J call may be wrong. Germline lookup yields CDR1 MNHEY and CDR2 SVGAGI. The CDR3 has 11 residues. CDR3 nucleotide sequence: TGTGCCAGCAGCTTTGCCTACGAGCAGTACTTC. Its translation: CASSFAYEQYF.

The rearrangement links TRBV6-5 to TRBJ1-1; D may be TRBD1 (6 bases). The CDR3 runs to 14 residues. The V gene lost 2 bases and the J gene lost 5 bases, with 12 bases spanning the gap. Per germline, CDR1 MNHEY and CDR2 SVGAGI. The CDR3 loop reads CASSYEGERTEAFF. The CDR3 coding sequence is TGTGCCAGCAGTTACGAGGGGGAAAGGACTGAAGCTTTCTTT.

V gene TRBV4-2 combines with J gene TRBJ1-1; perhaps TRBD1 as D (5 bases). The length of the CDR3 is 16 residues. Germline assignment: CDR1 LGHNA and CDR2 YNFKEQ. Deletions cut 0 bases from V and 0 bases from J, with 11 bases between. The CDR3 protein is CASSQDQRGMNTEAFF. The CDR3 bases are TGTGCCAGCAGCCAAGATCAGCGGGGCATGAACACTGAAGCTTTCTTT.

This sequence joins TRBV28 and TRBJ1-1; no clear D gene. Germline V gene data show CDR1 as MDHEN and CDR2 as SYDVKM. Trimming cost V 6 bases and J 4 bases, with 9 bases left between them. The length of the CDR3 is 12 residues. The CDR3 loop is CASSPRSTEAFF. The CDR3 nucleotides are TGTGCCAGCAGCCCCCGGAGCACTGAAGCTTTCTTT.

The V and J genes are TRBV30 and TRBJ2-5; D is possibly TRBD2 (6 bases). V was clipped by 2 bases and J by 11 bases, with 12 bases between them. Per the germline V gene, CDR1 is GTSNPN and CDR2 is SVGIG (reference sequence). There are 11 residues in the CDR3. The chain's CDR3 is CAWSRTTEQYF. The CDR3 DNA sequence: TGTGCCTGGAGTCGGACTACTGAGCAGTACTTC.

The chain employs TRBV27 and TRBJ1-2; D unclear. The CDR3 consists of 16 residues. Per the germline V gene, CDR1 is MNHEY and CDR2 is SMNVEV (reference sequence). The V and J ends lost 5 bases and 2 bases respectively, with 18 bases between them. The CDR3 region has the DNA TGTGCCAGCAGTCCCCTATTCCCTCCGAACAACTATGGCTACACCTTC. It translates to CASSPLFPPNNYGYTF.